The 7 T cell receptor beta chains below all came from one sample that was sequenced in a study of control samples from healthy donors and cancer patients. Repertoires were generated with immunoSEQ multiplex PCR, while TCRdb's copy carries only in-frame clones and drops some. The table has roughly 190,000 clones, around 93% seen once. Sample: blood. These receptor sequences come from a man aged 30 to 39 in good health.

The chain combines TRBV7-2 with TRBJ2-1; the D gene is possibly TRBD2 (6 bases). V was shortened by 1 base and J by 0 bases, with 10 bases between the two germline ends. Per the germline V gene, CDR1 is SGHTA and CDR2 is FQGNSA. The CDR3 loop spans 16 amino acids. The CDR3 reads CASSLVAGSSYNEQFF. CDR3 bases: TGTGCCAGCAGCTTAGTGGCGGGGAGCTCCTACAATGAGCAGTTCTTC.

V usage is TRBV11-2 and J usage is TRBJ1-3; D unresolved. CDR1 is SGHAT, CDR2 FQNNGV, per germline. CDR3 length: 17 residues. Trimming removed 5 bases at V and 1 base at J, with 18 bases between. CDR3: CASSTALTPISGNTIYF. The CDR3 nucleotides are TGTGCCAGCAGCACCGCACTCACGCCGATTTCTGGAAACACCATATATTTT. Combining the CDR3 with reference TRBV11-2 and TRBJ1-3 gives the whole variable domain EAGVAQSPRYKIIEKRQSVAFWCNPISGHATLYWYQQILGQGPKLLIQFQNNGVVDDSQLPKDRFSAERLKGVDSTLKIQPAKLEDSAVYLCASSTALTPISGNTIYFGEGSWLTVV.

The V gene is TRBV3-1 (or the pseudogene TRBV3-2), the J gene TRBJ1-4; tentative D call: TRBD1 (6 bases). The CDR3 consists of 14 residues. V shed 4 bases and J shed 4 bases, with 10 bases lying between them. The germline V gene has CDR1 LGHDT and CDR2 YNNKEL (reference sequence). CDR3 loop: CASSLKGGNEKLFF. DNA of the CDR3: TGTGCCAGCAGCCTAAAAGGGGGTAATGAAAAACTGTTTTTT.

The chain uses TRBV25-1 and TRBJ1-2, with D perhaps matching TRBD1 (5 bases). CDR3 length: 16 residues. Germline values: CDR1 MGHDK, CDR2 SYGVNS. The germline V and J ends were trimmed by 4 bases and 3 bases, with 18 bases remaining between them. The CDR3 here is CASSGTGLVSHYGYTF. The CDR3 DNA reads TGTGCCAGCAGTGGGACGGGGCTGGTCTCCCACTATGGCTACACCTTC.

The chain combines TRBV19 with TRBJ1-5, with 7 bases identical to TRBD1. V lost 10 bases and J lost 2; bases outside the gene matches: 5. This CDR3 has 13 residues. Per germline, CDR1 LNHDA and CDR2 SQIVND (reference sequence). For the CDR3, the DNA is TGTGCCACCAGGACAGGTGGCAATCAGCCCCAGCATTTT. This translates into CATRTGGNQPQHF.

This rearrangement joins TRBV30 to TRBJ2-3; D remains ambiguous. This CDR3 comprises 12 residues. Looked up from germline, CDR1 is GTSNPN and CDR2 is SVGIG (reference sequence). V was cut by 1 base and J by 0 bases, with 2 bases left in between. The DNA for the CDR3 is TGTGCCTGGAGTGCGAGCACAGATACGCAGTATTTT. Translating it yields CAWSASTDTQYF.

The chain recombines TRBV29-1 with TRBJ1-2; no definite D call. V lost 6 bases, J lost 3 bases, and 11 bases lay in between. Germline CDR1 and CDR2: SQVTM and ANQGSEA. The CDR3 sequence is 12 residues long. Written as DNA, the CDR3 is TGCAGCGTGTTAGGGTCCGACTATGGCTACACCTTC. Translation gives CSVLGSDYGYTF.